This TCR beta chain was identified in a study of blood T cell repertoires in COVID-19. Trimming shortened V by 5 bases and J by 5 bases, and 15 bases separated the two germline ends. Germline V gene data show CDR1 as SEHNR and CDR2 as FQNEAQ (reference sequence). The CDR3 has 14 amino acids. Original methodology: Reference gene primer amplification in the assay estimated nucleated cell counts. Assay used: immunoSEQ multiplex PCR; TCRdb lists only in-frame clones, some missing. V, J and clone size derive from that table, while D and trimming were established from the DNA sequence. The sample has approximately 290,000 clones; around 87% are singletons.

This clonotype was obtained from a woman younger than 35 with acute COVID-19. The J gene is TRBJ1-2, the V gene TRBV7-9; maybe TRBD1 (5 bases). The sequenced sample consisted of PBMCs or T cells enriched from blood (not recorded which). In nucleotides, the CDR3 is TGTGCCAGCAGCCCCAAGGCGGGGGAATATGGCTACACCTTC. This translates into CASSPKAGEYGYTF.